This T cell receptor beta chain was identified during a study of T cell responses to AZD1222 COVID-19 vaccine. Study background: Investigators merged groups given second doses at roughly 4 or roughly 12 weeks.

Regarding this clone: Its antigen is unidentified.

Study-wide results and caveats: Spike-wide coverage was observed for vaccine-associated CD4 TCRs, with dominant responses at 160-218 and 743-854. Donors were mostly white British, more females; clonal diversity possibly underestimated.

Trimming removed 2 bases at V and 7 bases at J, with 12 bases between. Germline V lookup: CDR1 SNHLY, CDR2 FYNNEI. The CDR3 covers 15 residues. Profiled with immunoSEQ multiplex PCR; TCRdb holds only in-frame clones, not every one. The sample carries 90,000 to 150,000 clones, around nine tenths recorded once. The source was peripheral blood, collected on day 0 of AZD1222 vaccination. The chain is built from TRBV2 and TRBJ1-6; D perhaps matches TRBD1 (6 bases). This sequence originates from an adult in good health. CDR3 loop: CASSELGQGNSPLHF. The CDR3 DNA reads TGTGCCAGCAGTGAATTGGGCCAGGGGAATTCACCCCTCCACTTT.